These T cell receptor beta chains were read from a single sample in a study of blood T cell repertoires in COVID-19. Assay used: immunoSEQ multiplex PCR; TCRdb lists only in-frame clones, some missing. The repertoire holds 73,000 or so clones, 80% to 90% seen once, with about 8.3% in the top ten. Sequencing was performed on peripheral blood. These receptors were taken from a man aged 30 to 45 with acute or convalescent COVID-19. Both conserved end residues are part of each CDR3.

V	J	CDR3
TRBV2	TRBJ2-3	CASSEGTGTDTQYF
TRBV7-2	TRBJ2-7	CASSLGIGLRTYEQYF
TRBV4-3	TRBJ2-3	CASSQVTDTQYF
TRBV6-2/TRBV6-3	TRBJ2-5	CASSYASRNPSKTQYF
TRBV12-5	TRBJ1-5	CASGLDVGRDQPQHF
TRBV5-6	TRBJ1-1	CASSLRGTEAFF
TRBV2	TRBJ2-1	CASSDFGGQGTSNEQFF
TRBV27	TRBJ2-7	CASSSSGSYEQYF
TRBV6-6	TRBJ1-6	CASQGPDSPLHF
TRBV27	TRBJ2-7	CASSFTSTNSYEQYF
TRBV21-1	TRBJ2-5	CASSEGTQYF
TRBV28	TRBJ2-7	CASRSQGNPFYEQYF
TRBV7-8	TRBJ2-5	CASSFYRTAQETQYF
TRBV24-1	TRBJ1-1	CATRPGGSNTEAFF
TRBV7-2	TRBJ1-5	CASSLSRGSNQPQHF
TRBV3-1/TRBV3-2	TRBJ2-2	CASSQDLGRGRSGELFF
TRBV2	TRBJ1-6	CASSDRDRVNSPLHF
TRBV5-4	TRBJ2-3	CASSFLADLSTDTQYF
TRBV7-9	TRBJ2-1	CASSVTSGEGNEQFF
TRBV19	TRBJ1-2	CASHSFNYGYTF
TRBV12-3/TRBV12-4	TRBJ1-5	CASSYNSNQPQHF
TRBV6-6	TRBJ1-4	CASSPKLTGENEKLFF
TRBV5-6	TRBJ2-2	CASSPFLTGELFF
TRBV29-1	TRBJ2-7	CSVEGGTGGPYEQYF
TRBV27	TRBJ2-4	CASSLGGGGIQYF
TRBV7-6	TRBJ2-3	CASSSDTEEATDTQYF
TRBV6-5	TRBJ1-5	CASKWSSRGNQPQHF
TRBV7-9	TRBJ2-3	CASSQGTRERTDTQYF
TRBV6-4	TRBJ1-5	CASSHGTVYQPQHF
TRBV5-1	TRBJ1-3	CASSTRTGAIGNTIYF
TRBV4-1	TRBJ2-2	CASSQFRGLNTGELFF
TRBV2	TRBJ2-3	CASSLTDTQYF
TRBV29-1	TRBJ2-3	CSAGTSGSTDTQYF
TRBV2	TRBJ2-1	CASSGRTYNEQFF
TRBV11-2	TRBJ2-5	CASSRDRQSGTQYF
TRBV4-1	TRBJ2-7	CASSQEKTSAGSYEQYF
TRBV2	TRBJ2-3	CASHRVLYTDTQYF
TRBV27	TRBJ1-2	CASSLVRGAAYGYTF
TRBV9	TRBJ2-2	CASSEKREVVTGELFF
TRBV3-1/TRBV3-2	TRBJ1-6	CASGGDSPLHF
TRBV5-1	TRBJ1-1	CASSLGQGIEAFF
TRBV10-2	TRBJ1-5	CASSEAGGFDQPQHF
TRBV6-5	TRBJ2-3	CASSREGRADTQYF
TRBV28	TRBJ1-1	CATTGQKNTEAFF
TRBV7-9	TRBJ2-1	CASSLDGTGVDEQFF
TRBV5-5	TRBJ2-7	CASSLTELSYEQYF
TRBV7-2	TRBJ2-2	CASSLAPRDTNTGELFF
TRBV27	TRBJ2-7	CASSSQSRGSEQYF
TRBV7-2	TRBJ2-7	CASSLGTSSYEQYF
TRBV6-2/TRBV6-3	TRBJ2-7	CASSKSGTNYEQYF
TRBV10-1	TRBJ1-2	CASSDTENYGYTF
TRBV29-1	TRBJ2-2	CSATKGLGITELFF
TRBV30	TRBJ2-3	CAWSLVLGPTRGDTQYF
TRBV15	TRBJ2-7	CATSREMDRVKQYF
TRBV4-1	TRBJ2-7	CASSQAASGTYEQYF
TRBV3-1/TRBV3-2	TRBJ1-2	CASSQTDTNGYTF
TRBV15	TRBJ2-5	CATSRDLQGRQETQYF
TRBV18	TRBJ1-2	CASSPDRINYGYTF
TRBV19	TRBJ2-1	CASTRRAGEQFF